The rows below give T cell receptor beta chains drawn from one sample of a study of T-cell memory formation after mild COVID-19. In TCRdb, the 5' RACE reads were re-called with MiXCR into one record per CDR3 protein. The data show over 95,000 distinct CDR3 sequences, with 22% seen just once and around 40% held by the top ten. Material for sequencing was PBMCs or a T cell subset sorted from them (not recorded which). Every receptor here comes from a man aged 18-30 years who had mild COVID-19 (a few samples of this study predate the infection). Cell type and time point are not known. Each CDR3 is given with its conserved first and last residue. The D gene is left open where the match is weak. Where a row states a size, it is once, few, many or the class of an expanded clone; other rows omit it.

D gene: -; clone size: few; V gene: TRBV12-3/TRBV12-4; J gene: TRBJ2-7; CDR3 DNA: TGTGCCAGCAGTTTTGAACATTCCTACGAGCAGTACTTC; CDR3 protein: CASSFEHSYEQYF
D gene: -; clone size: -; V gene: TRBV14; J gene: TRBJ2-2; CDR3 DNA: TGTGCCAGCAGCTCCTACGTAAACACCGGGGAGCTGTTTTTT; CDR3 protein: CASSSYVNTGELFF
D gene: -; clone size: few; V gene: TRBV13; J gene: TRBJ2-2; CDR3 DNA: TGTGCCAGCAGCTTAGGACAGGGCACCGTCGGGGAGCTGTTTTTT; CDR3 protein: CASSLGQGTVGELFF
D gene: TRBD1; clone size: medium-sized; V gene: TRBV12-3/TRBV12-4; J gene: TRBJ1-3; CDR3 DNA: TGTGCCAGCAGGGGATTTAGACAGGGTGGTGGAAACACCATATATTTT; CDR3 protein: CASRGFRQGGGNTIYF
D gene: -; clone size: few; V gene: TRBV2; J gene: TRBJ2-3; CDR3 DNA: TGTGCCAGTATGGGAGGTGGGGGGGCCAGGGATACGCAGTATTTT; CDR3 protein: CASMGGGGARDTQYF
D gene: -; clone size: few; V gene: TRBV24-1; J gene: TRBJ2-1; CDR3 DNA: TGTGCCACCAGTGATTTGAGTAATGAGCAGTTCTTC; CDR3 protein: CATSDLSNEQFF
D gene: -; clone size: few; V gene: TRBV4-1; J gene: TRBJ1-1; CDR3 DNA: TGCGCCAGCAGCCAAGACTGGGCAGGGAACACTGAAGCTTTCTTT; CDR3 protein: CASSQDWAGNTEAFF
D gene: -; clone size: few; V gene: TRBV27; J gene: TRBJ2-3; CDR3 DNA: TGTGCCAGCAGTTTATCGATCAGTTACAGGGCGAGCACAGATACGCAGTATTTT; CDR3 protein: CASSLSISYRASTDTQYF
D gene: -; clone size: few; V gene: TRBV7-3; J gene: TRBJ1-1; CDR3 DNA: TGTGCCAGCAGCCCTACCGGGGGGAGCGGCACTGAAGCTTTCTTT; CDR3 protein: CASSPTGGSGTEAFF
D gene: -; clone size: -; V gene: TRBV4-1; J gene: TRBJ2-5; CDR3 DNA: TGCGCCAGCAGCCAAGATCGGGGCGGGTACCAAGAGACCCAGTACTTC; CDR3 protein: CASSQDRGGYQETQYF
D gene: -; clone size: -; V gene: TRBV27; J gene: TRBJ1-1; CDR3 DNA: TGTGCCAGCAGTCGGGGGGTGAACACTGAAGCTTTCTTT; CDR3 protein: CASSRGVNTEAFF
D gene: TRBD2; clone size: -; V gene: TRBV4-3; J gene: TRBJ2-2; CDR3 DNA: TGCGCCAGCAGCCCTTGGCGGGGGGCGACCGGGGAGCTGTTTTTT; CDR3 protein: CASSPWRGATGELFF
D gene: TRBD1; clone size: -; V gene: TRBV7-7; J gene: TRBJ2-5; CDR3 DNA: TGTGCTAGCAGCAGACAGGGGAAAGAGACCCAGTACTTC; CDR3 protein: CASSRQGKETQYF
D gene: -; clone size: few; V gene: TRBV20-1; J gene: TRBJ1-6; CDR3 DNA: TGCAGTGCTACCACAGGAATCAAGTCACCCCTCCACTTT; CDR3 protein: CSATTGIKSPLHF
D gene: -; clone size: few; V gene: TRBV28; J gene: TRBJ2-3; CDR3 DNA: TGTGCCAGCAGCCCTATTTGGGCAGCAACTTACACAGATACGCAGTATTTT; CDR3 protein: CASSPIWAATYTDTQYF
D gene: -; clone size: few; V gene: TRBV24-1; J gene: TRBJ1-4; CDR3 DNA: TGTGCCACCAGTGATTTGCAAGACAGGAGAAACACTAATGAAAAACTGTTTTTT; CDR3 protein: CATSDLQDRRNTNEKLFF
D gene: -; clone size: -; V gene: TRBV29-1; J gene: TRBJ2-5; CDR3 DNA: TGCAGCGTTAGGGGGATGGGAGAGACCCAGTACTTC; CDR3 protein: CSVRGMGETQYF
D gene: TRBD1; clone size: -; V gene: TRBV24-1; J gene: TRBJ2-1; CDR3 DNA: TGTGCCACCAGCCGAAGGACAGGAATAAGGGGTGAGCAGTTCTTC; CDR3 protein: CATSRRTGIRGEQFF
D gene: TRBD1; clone size: -; V gene: TRBV7-2; J gene: TRBJ1-2; CDR3 DNA: TGTGCCAGCAGCTTATTCCAGGGGGCGGAGGGCTACACCTTC; CDR3 protein: CASSLFQGAEGYTF
D gene: -; clone size: -; V gene: TRBV4-1; J gene: TRBJ2-5; CDR3 DNA: TGCGCCAGCAGCCAAGAGCCGACATTAAGCGGGCAAGAGACCCAGTACTTC; CDR3 protein: CASSQEPTLSGQETQYF
D gene: -; clone size: -; V gene: TRBV4-1; J gene: TRBJ2-3; CDR3 DNA: TGCGCCAGCAGCCAGGTAGCCGCAGGCCCCGGGGCAGATACGCAGTATTTT; CDR3 protein: CASSQVAAGPGADTQYF
D gene: -; clone size: many; V gene: TRBV20-1; J gene: TRBJ2-1; CDR3 DNA: TGCAGTGCCTCGTCGACTTTCGACTACAATGAGCAGTTCTTC; CDR3 protein: CSASSTFDYNEQFF
D gene: -; clone size: -; V gene: TRBV7-2; J gene: TRBJ2-3; CDR3 DNA: TGTGCCAGCAGCAGATCCGTTAGTAATACGCAGTATTTT; CDR3 protein: CASSRSVSNTQYF
D gene: -; clone size: -; V gene: TRBV7-9; J gene: TRBJ1-1; CDR3 DNA: TGTGCCAGCAGCTCACCGGGCCGAATGAACACTGAAGCTTTCTTT; CDR3 protein: CASSSPGRMNTEAFF
D gene: -; clone size: few; V gene: TRBV6-2/TRBV6-3; J gene: TRBJ2-3; CDR3 DNA: TGTGCCAGCAGTCCAGGGACTAGCACAGATACGCAGTATTTT; CDR3 protein: CASSPGTSTDTQYF
D gene: -; clone size: -; V gene: TRBV7-9; J gene: TRBJ1-3; CDR3 DNA: TGTGCCAGCTCATTGGGGTTGGTAATGGACACCATATATTTT; CDR3 protein: CASSLGLVMDTIYF
D gene: TRBD1; clone size: few; V gene: TRBV27; J gene: TRBJ1-5; CDR3 DNA: TGTGCCAGCAGTTCGACAGGGGTTGGCAATCAGCCCCAGCATTTT; CDR3 protein: CASSSTGVGNQPQHF
D gene: TRBD1; clone size: few; V gene: TRBV7-9; J gene: TRBJ1-1; CDR3 DNA: TGTGCCAGCAGCTTAGCAGGGGGCGGAACTGAAGCTTTCTTT; CDR3 protein: CASSLAGGGTEAFF
D gene: -; clone size: few; V gene: TRBV19; J gene: TRBJ1-5; CDR3 DNA: TGTGCCAGTAGCAGAGGGGCAGGGGCACCTAATCAGCCCCAGCATTTT; CDR3 protein: CASSRGAGAPNQPQHF